These T cell receptor beta chains were read from a single sample in a study of blood T cells in healthy people across ages. Using its own MiXCR run on the 5' RACE reads, TCRdb lists one record per CDR3 protein. Counted here are roughly 500,000 distinct CDR3 sequences, 25% to 30% occurring once; the ten biggest clones make up 18%. Sequenced: blood. These receptors were taken from a woman aged 70 to 79 in good health. CDR3s include the opening cysteine and the closing phenylalanine or tryptophan. Each record gives: CDR3 DNA, CDR3 protein, D gene, J gene, clone size, V gene. The D gene is left open where the match is weak. Rows may omit the clone size; those that give it use once, few, many or a size class.

TGTGCCAGCAGTTCCCATCGTGAGCAGTTCTTC | CASSSHREQFF | - | TRBJ2-1 | few | TRBV6-2/TRBV6-3
TGTGCCAGCAGCCAGGGGACAGTGGAGAATGAAAAACTGTTTTTT | CASSQGTVENEKLFF | TRBD1 | TRBJ1-4 | once | TRBV7-8
TGTGCCAGCAGCTTAGGAGGGACAGGGGCTTGGTCCAAAAACATTCAGTACTTC | CASSLGGTGAWSKNIQYF | TRBD1 | TRBJ2-4 | few | TRBV7-9
TGTGCCAGCAGTTTAAGCACAGGGCCACATGGCTACACCTTC | CASSLSTGPHGYTF | - | TRBJ1-2 | - | TRBV12-3/TRBV12-4
TGCGCCAGCAGCTTGGTTCCGAGAGATACGCAGTATTTT | CASSLVPRDTQYF | - | TRBJ2-3 | - | TRBV5-1
TGCGCCAGCAGCTTCGACAGTCAAGATTCACCCCTCCACTTT | CASSFDSQDSPLHF | - | TRBJ1-6 | - | TRBV5-1
TGTGCCAGCAGCTTTCAAGGACGGCAGTACTTC | CASSFQGRQYF | - | TRBJ2-4 | few | TRBV5-6
TGTGCCAGTCCGGGACAGGGTAAATCTGGAAACACCATATATTTT | CASPGQGKSGNTIYF | TRBD1 | TRBJ1-3 | - | TRBV12-3/TRBV12-4
TGTGCCAGCAGCTCGGACGGGTTGATGGACTCTGGAAACACCCTATATTTT | CASSSDGLMDSGNTLYF | - | TRBJ1-3 | - | TRBV7-2
TGTGCCAGCAGTGTTCAGGGGGAAAGCACTGAAGCTTTCTTT | CASSVQGESTEAFF | TRBD1 | TRBJ1-1 | few | TRBV2
TGTGCCAGCAGCCCTCAGCGGGGAGCCTACAATGAGCAGTTCTTC | CASSPQRGAYNEQFF | TRBD2 | TRBJ2-1 | few | TRBV7-2